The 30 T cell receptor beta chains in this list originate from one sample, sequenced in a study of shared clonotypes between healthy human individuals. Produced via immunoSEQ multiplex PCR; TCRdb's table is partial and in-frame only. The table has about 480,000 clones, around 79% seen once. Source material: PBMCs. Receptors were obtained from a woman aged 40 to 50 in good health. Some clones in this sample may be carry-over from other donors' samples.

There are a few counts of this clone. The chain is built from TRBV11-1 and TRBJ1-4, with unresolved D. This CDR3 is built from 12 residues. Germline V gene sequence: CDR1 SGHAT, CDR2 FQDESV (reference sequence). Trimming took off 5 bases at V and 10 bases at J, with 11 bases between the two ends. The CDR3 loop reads CASSAGGGKLFF. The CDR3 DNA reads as TGTGCCAGCAGCGCCGGAGGTGGAAAACTGTTTTTT. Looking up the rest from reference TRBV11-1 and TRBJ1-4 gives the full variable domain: EAEVAQSPRYKITEKSQAVAFWCDPISGHATLYWYRQILGQGPELLVQFQDESVVDDSQLPKDRFSAERLKGVDSTLKIQPAELGDSAMYLCASSAGGGKLFFGSGTQLSVL.

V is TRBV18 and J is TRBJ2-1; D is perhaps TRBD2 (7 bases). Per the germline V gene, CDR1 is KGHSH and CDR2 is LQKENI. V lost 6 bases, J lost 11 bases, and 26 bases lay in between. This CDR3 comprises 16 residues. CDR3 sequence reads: CASSISGTLAGGQQFF. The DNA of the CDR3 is TGTGCCAGCTCGATTTCCGGGACGTTGGCCGGGGGGCAGCAGTTCTTC.

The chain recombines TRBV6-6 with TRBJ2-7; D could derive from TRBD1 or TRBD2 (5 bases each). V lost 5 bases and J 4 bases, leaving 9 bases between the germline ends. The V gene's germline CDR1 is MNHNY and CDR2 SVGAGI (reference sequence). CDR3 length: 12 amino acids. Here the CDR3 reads CASSRGPYEQYF. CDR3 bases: TGTGCCAGCAGTCGGGGACCTTACGAGCAGTACTTC.

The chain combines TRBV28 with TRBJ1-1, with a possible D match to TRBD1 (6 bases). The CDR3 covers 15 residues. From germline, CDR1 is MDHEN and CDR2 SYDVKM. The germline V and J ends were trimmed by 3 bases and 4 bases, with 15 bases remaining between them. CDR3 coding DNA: TGTGCCAGCAGTTTTTCCCAGGACAGTACCACTGAAGCTTTCTTT. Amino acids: CASSFSQDSTTEAFF.

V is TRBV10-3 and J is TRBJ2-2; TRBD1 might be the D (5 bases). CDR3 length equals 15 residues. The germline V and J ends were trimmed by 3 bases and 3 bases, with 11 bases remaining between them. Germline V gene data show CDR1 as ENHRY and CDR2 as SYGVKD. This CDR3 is CAISDRVGDTGELFF. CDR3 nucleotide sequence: TGTGCCATCAGTGACAGGGTTGGGGACACCGGGGAGCTGTTTTTT.

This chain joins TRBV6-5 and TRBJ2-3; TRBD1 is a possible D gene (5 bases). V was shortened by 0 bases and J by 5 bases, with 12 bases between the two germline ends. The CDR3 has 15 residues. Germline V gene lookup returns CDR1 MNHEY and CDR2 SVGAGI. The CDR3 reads CASSYSHRLGDTQYF. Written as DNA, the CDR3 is TGTGCCAGCAGTTACTCGCACAGGCTGGGAGATACGCAGTATTTT.

The CDR3 protein is CASSPFWGRTYEQYF. The CDR3 DNA reads TGTGCCAGCAGCCCTTTTTGGGGTCGGACCTACGAGCAGTACTTC. This chain uses TRBV27 with TRBJ2-7; no firm D call. The germline CDR1 and CDR2 sequences are MNHEY and SMNVEV (reference sequence). This CDR3 region has 15 residues. V was clipped by 6 bases and J by 2 bases, with 17 bases between them.

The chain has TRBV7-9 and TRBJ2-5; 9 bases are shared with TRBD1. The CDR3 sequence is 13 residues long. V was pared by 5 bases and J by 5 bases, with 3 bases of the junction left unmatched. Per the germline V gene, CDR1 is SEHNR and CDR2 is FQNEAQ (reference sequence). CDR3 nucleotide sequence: TGTGCCAGCAGCATAGGACAGGGGGAGACCCAGTACTTC. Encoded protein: CASSIGQGETQYF.

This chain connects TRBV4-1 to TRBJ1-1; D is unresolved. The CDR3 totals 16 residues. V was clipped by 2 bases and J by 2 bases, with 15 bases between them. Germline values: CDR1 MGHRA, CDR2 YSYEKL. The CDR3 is CASSQTHYRVNTEAFF. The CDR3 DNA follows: TGCGCCAGCAGCCAAACACATTATCGGGTTAACACTGAAGCTTTCTTT.

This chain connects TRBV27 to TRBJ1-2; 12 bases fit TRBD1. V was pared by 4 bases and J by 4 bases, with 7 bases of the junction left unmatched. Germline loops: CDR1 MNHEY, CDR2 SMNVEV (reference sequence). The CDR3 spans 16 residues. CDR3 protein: CASSSYGTGGSYGYTF. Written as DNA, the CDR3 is TGTGCCAGCAGTTCTTACGGGACAGGGGGCAGCTATGGCTACACCTTC.

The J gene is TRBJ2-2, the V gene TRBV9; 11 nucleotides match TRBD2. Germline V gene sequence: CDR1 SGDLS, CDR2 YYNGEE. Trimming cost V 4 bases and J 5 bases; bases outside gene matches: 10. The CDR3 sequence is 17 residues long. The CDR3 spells CASSPGGLAGGTGELFF. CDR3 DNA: TGTGCCAGCAGCCCCGGAGGGCTAGCGGGAGGTACCGGGGAGCTGTTTTTT.

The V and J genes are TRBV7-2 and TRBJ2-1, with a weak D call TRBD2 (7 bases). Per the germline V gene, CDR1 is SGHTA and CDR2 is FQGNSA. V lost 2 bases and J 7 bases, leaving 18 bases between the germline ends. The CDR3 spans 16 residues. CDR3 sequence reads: CASSLNRRGLGNEQFF. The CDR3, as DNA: TGTGCCAGCAGCTTAAACCGGCGGGGGCTGGGAAATGAGCAGTTCTTC.

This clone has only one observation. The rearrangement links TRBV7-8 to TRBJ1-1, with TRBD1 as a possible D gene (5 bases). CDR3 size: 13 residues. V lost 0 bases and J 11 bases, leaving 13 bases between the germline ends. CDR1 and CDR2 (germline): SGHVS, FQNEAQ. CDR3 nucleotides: TGTGCCAGCAGCTTAGCGGTAGCGGGGACGGCTTTCTTT. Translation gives CASSLAVAGTAFF.

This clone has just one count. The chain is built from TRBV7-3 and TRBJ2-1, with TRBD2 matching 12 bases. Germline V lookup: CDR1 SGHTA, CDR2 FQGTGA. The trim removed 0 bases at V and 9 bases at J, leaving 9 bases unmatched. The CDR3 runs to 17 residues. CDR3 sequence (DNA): TGTGCCAGCAGCTTAACGGGGGGCGGACTAGCGGGAAGTGAGCAGTTCTTC. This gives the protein CASSLTGGGLAGSEQFF.

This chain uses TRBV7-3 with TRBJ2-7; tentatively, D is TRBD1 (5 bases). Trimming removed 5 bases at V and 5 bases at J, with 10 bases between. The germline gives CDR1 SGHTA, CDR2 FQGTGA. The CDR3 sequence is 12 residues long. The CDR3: CASSKDMHEQYF. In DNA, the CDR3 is TGTGCCAGCAGCAAGGACATGCACGAGCAGTACTTC.

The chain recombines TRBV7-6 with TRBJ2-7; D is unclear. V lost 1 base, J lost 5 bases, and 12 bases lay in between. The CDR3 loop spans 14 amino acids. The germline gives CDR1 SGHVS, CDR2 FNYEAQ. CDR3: CASSLGSATHEQYF. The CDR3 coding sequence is TGTGCCAGCAGCTTAGGATCGGCCACCCACGAGCAGTACTTC. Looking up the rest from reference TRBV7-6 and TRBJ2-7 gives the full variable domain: GAGVSQSPRYKVTKRGQDVALRCDPISGHVSLYWYRQALGQGPEFLTYFNYEAQQDKSGLPNDRFSAERPEGSISTLTIQRTEQRDSAMYRCASSLGSATHEQYFGPGTRLTVT.

Here the CDR3 DNA reads TGTGCCAGCAGCGTGGGACTAGCGGGGCGTAAAACCGGGGAGCTGTTTTTT. Translated, it gives CASSVGLAGRKTGELFF. V gene TRBV9 combines with J gene TRBJ2-2, with TRBD2 matching over 13 bases. J lost 5 bases, V lost 2 bases, and 6 bases had no gene match. Germline V gene sequence: CDR1 SGDLS, CDR2 YYNGEE. This CDR3 region has 17 residues.

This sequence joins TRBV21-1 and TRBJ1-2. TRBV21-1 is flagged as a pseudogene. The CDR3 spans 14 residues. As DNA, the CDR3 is TGTGCCAGCAGCAAAGATGGGGGAGACTATGGCTACACCTTC. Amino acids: CASSKDGGDYGYTF.

This CDR3 reads CASSLGSSGSGYEQYF. The CDR3, as DNA: TGTGCCAGCAGCTTGGGATCTAGCGGGAGCGGCTACGAGCAGTACTTC. V gene TRBV5-4 combines with J gene TRBJ2-7, with TRBD2 identical over 10 bases. The CDR3 consists of 16 residues. Unmatched junction bases numbered 6, after V lost 0 bases and J lost 3 bases. Germline V gives CDR1 SGHNT, CDR2 YYREEE (reference sequence).

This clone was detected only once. Written as DNA, the CDR3 is TGTGCCAGCAGACCGGGACTAGCGAAGACCTACGAGCAGTACTTC. Amino acids: CASRPGLAKTYEQYF. V is TRBV28 and J is TRBJ2-7; TRBD2 aligns across 10 bases. The CDR3 is 15 amino acids. The ends lost 6 bases at V and 2 bases at J; junction bases unmatched: 7. Germline V gene lookup returns CDR1 MDHEN and CDR2 SYDVKM.

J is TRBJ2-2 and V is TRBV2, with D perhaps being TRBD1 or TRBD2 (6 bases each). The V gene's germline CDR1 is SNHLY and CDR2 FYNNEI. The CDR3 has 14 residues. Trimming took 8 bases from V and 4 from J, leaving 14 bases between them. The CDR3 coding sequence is TGTGCCAGCGGGGGGACCAGGGGCACCGGGGAGCTGTTTTTT. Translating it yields CASGGTRGTGELFF. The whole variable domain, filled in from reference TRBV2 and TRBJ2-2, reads EPEVTQTPSHQVTQMGQEVILRCVPISNHLYFYWYRQILGQKVEFLVSFYNNEISEKSEIFDDQFSVERPDGSNFTLKIRSTKLEDSAMYFCASGGTRGTGELFFGEGSRLTVL.

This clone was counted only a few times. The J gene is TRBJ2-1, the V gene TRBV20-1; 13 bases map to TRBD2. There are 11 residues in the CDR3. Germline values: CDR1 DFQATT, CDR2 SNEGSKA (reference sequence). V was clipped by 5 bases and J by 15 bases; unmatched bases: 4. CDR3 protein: CSALLAGGTFF. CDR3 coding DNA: TGCAGTGCTTTACTAGCGGGAGGGACGTTCTTC.

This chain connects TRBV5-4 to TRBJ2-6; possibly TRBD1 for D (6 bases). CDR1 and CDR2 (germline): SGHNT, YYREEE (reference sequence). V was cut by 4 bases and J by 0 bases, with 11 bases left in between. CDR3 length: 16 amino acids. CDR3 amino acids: CASSKDSFSGANVLTF. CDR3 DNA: TGTGCCAGCAGCAAGGACAGCTTCTCTGGGGCCAACGTCCTGACTTTC.

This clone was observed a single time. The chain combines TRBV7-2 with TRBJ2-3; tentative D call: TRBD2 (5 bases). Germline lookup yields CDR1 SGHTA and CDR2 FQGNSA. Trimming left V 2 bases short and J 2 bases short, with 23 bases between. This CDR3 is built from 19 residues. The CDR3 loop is CASSLRAWERSAITDTQYF. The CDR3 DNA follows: TGTGCCAGCAGCTTACGCGCCTGGGAGAGGTCCGCCATCACAGATACGCAGTATTTT.

This chain's CDR3 is CAWSAFAGYPEQYF. In DNA, the CDR3 is TGTGCCTGGAGTGCCTTCGCGGGCTACCCCGAGCAGTACTTC. The chain couples TRBV30 to TRBJ2-7; perhaps TRBD2 as D (5 bases). The ends were cut back, 1 base at V and 6 bases at J, with 16 bases in the middle. The CDR3 has 14 amino acids. CDR1 is GTSNPN and CDR2 is SVGIG in the germline V gene (reference sequence).

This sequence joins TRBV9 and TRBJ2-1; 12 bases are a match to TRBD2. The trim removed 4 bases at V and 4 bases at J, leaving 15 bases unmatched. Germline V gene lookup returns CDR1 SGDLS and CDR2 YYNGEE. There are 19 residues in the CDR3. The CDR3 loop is CASSLNRLAGEGGYNEQFF. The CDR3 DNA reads TGTGCCAGCAGCTTAAACAGACTAGCGGGAGAGGGTGGATACAATGAGCAGTTCTTC.

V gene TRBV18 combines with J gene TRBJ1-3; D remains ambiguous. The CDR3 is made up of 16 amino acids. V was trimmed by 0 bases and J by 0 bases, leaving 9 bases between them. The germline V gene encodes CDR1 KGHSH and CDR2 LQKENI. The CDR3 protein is CASSPPGGFSGNTIYF. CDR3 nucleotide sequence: TGTGCCAGCTCACCACCCGGAGGTTTCTCTGGAAACACCATATATTTT.

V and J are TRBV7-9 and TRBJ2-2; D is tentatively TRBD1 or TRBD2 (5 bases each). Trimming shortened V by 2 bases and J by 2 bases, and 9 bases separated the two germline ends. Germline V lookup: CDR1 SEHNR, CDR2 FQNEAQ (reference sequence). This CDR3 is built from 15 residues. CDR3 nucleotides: TGTGCCAGCAGCTTACGGGACGGTAACACCGGGGAGCTGTTTTTT. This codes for CASSLRDGNTGELFF.

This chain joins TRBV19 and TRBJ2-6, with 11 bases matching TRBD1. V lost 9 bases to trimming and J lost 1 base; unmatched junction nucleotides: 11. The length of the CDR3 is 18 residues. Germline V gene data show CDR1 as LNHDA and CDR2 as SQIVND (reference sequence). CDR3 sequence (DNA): TGTGCCAGCAGTTACCGGGACAGGGGGGGTTCTGGGGCCAACGTCCTGACTTTC. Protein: CASSYRDRGGSGANVLTF. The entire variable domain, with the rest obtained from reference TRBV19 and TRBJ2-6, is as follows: DGGITQSPKYLFRKEGQNVTLSCEQNLNHDAMYWYRQDPGQGLRLIYYSQIVNDFQKGDIAEGYSVSREKKESFPLTVTSAQKNPTAFYLCASSYRDRGGSGANVLTFGAGSRLTVL.

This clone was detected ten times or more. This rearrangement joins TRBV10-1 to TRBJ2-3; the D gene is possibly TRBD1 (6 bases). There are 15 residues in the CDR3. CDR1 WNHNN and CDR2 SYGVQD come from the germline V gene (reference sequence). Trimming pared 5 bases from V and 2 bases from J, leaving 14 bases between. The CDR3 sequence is CASSSGESDTDTQYF. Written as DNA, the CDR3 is TGCGCCAGCAGTTCAGGGGAAAGCGACACAGATACGCAGTATTTT.